This entry lists 9 T cell receptor beta chains sequenced from one sample in a study of blood T cell repertoires in COVID-19. Some clones are missing from TCRdb's copy, which holds only in-frame ones; the method was immunoSEQ multiplex PCR. The sample yields fewer than 300,000 clones, about 68% seen once. The sequencing sample was made of peripheral blood. The receptors here all came from a woman of 80 years or more with acute or convalescent COVID-19.

This chain links TRBV6-2 or TRBV6-3 with TRBJ2-1; a weak D match, TRBD1 (6 bases). This CDR3 has 11 residues. The germline V gene encodes CDR1 MNHEY and CDR2 SVGEGT. V lost 5 bases to trimming and J lost 9 bases, with 8 bases between them. The CDR3 region is CASSTGLEQFF. As DNA, the CDR3 is TGTGCCAGCAGTACAGGGCTTGAGCAGTTCTTC.

This clone was recorded only once. V gene TRBV5-1 combines with J gene TRBJ2-7, with 10 bases aligning to TRBD1. Looked up from germline, CDR1 is SGHRS and CDR2 is YFSETQ. J gave up 0 bases and V 4 bases, and 1 base lay outside the gene matches. This CDR3 region has 14 residues. In DNA form, the CDR3 reads TGCGCCAGCAGCCGGACAGGGGGCTCCTACGAGCAGTACTTC. This sequence encodes CASSRTGGSYEQYF. Filled out from reference TRBV5-1 and TRBJ2-7, the complete variable domain reads KAGVTQTPRYLIKTRGQQVTLSCSPISGHRSVSWYQQTPGQGLQFLFEYFSETQRNKGNFPGRFSGRQFSNSRSEMNVSTLELGDSALYLCASSRTGGSYEQYFGPGTRLTVT.

This clone was picked up a small number of times. CDR3 loop: CASSQGASNQPQHF. The CDR3 bases are TGTGCCAGTAGCCAGGGGGCATCCAATCAGCCCCAGCATTTT. The chain links TRBV19 to TRBJ1-5; 8 positions agree with TRBD1. CDR1 is LNHDA and CDR2 is SQIVND in the germline V gene (reference sequence). V gave up 6 bases and J gave up 3 bases; unmatched junction bases: 4. This CDR3 is built from 14 residues.

This chain connects TRBV25-1 to TRBJ2-7; 10 bases line up with TRBD1. V shed 0 bases and J 6 bases; nucleotides not matched to a gene: 8. CDR1 and CDR2 (germline): MGHDK, SYGVNS. The length of the CDR3 is 16 residues. Here the CDR3 reads CASSEYAGTGVSEQYF. CDR3 DNA sequence: TGTGCCAGCAGTGAATACGCCGGGACAGGGGTGTCCGAGCAGTACTTC.

There are a few counts of this clone. This chain uses TRBV6-5 with TRBJ1-2; D not certain. The CDR3 is 13 residues long. Trimming left V 7 bases short and J 7 bases short, with 16 bases between. CDR1 is MNHEY and CDR2 is SVGAGI in the germline V gene. DNA for the CDR3: TGTGCCAGCACCAAGGACTGGGGTAGTGGCTACACCTTC. This encodes CASTKDWGSGYTF.

This chain joins TRBV5-1 and TRBJ2-7; maybe TRBD1 (8 bases). The V end lost 4 bases, the J end lost 4 bases, and 27 bases lay between the germline ends. The CDR3 extends over 18 amino acids. Germline V gene sequence: CDR1 SGHRS, CDR2 YFSETQ. The CDR3 DNA reads as TGCGCCAGCAGCCCGGTGGGGGGGACAGGTACCCTCCCTTACGAGCAGTACTTC. It codes for CASSPVGGTGTLPYEQYF.

CDR3 nucleotides: TGTGCCAGCAGTTACGGGACAGGACCTTATGGCTACACCTTC. This gives the protein CASSYGTGPYGYTF. V gene TRBV6-5 combines with J gene TRBJ1-2, with 8 bases lining up with TRBD1. J was trimmed by 5 bases and V by 2 bases; bases with no gene match: 4. This CDR3 has 14 residues. From germline, CDR1 is MNHEY and CDR2 SVGAGI.

V and J are TRBV5-4 and TRBJ2-1, with 13 bases lining up with TRBD2. J was trimmed by 9 bases and V by 1 base; bases with no gene match: 10. The germline CDR1 and CDR2 sequences are SGHNT and YYREEE (reference sequence). There are 17 residues in the CDR3. As DNA, the CDR3 is TGTGCCAGCAGCTTGCCCGGACTAGCGGGGGCCGGGGGTGAGCAGTTCTTC. This sequence encodes CASSLPGLAGAGGEQFF.

In this sample, this clone turned up many times. The rearrangement uses TRBV20-1 and TRBJ2-1; TRBD2 aligns across 8 bases. CDR3 length equals 15 residues. Germline-derived CDR1 and CDR2 are DFQATT and SNEGSKA (reference sequence). V lost 3 bases to trimming and J lost 4 bases; unmatched junction nucleotides: 8. CDR3 nucleotide sequence: TGCAGTGCTAGTCCCCAGACGGGGGGGTACAATGAGCAGTTCTTC. Translated, it gives CSASPQTGGYNEQFF.